What follows are 31 T cell receptor beta chains derived from one specimen sequenced in a study of blood T cell repertoires in COVID-19. The assay was immunoSEQ multiplex PCR, and TCRdb's table has in-frame clones only and misses some. The sample has about 47,000 clones, about 81% seen once; the top ten hold 26%. Sequenced sample: peripheral blood. The receptors derive from an elderly woman with COVID-19, enrolled during active disease.

This chain uses TRBV27 with TRBJ2-1; D is perhaps TRBD2 (6 bases). The CDR3 sequence is 13 residues long. V shed 7 bases and J shed 8 bases, with 15 bases lying between them. CDR1 is MNHEY, CDR2 SMNVEV, per germline (reference sequence). CDR3 amino acids: CASKPGLGYEQFF. The CDR3 region has the DNA TGTGCCAGCAAACCGGGACTCGGATATGAGCAGTTCTTC.

This clone was observed at least ten times. The chain employs TRBV5-6 and TRBJ1-1; D may be TRBD1 (5 bases). Trimming cost V 3 bases and J 1 base, with 10 bases left between them. The V gene's germline CDR1 is SGHDT and CDR2 YYEEEE. This CDR3 contains 14 residues. The CDR3 DNA sequence: TGTGCCAGCAGCTACCCGACAGCGAACACTGAAGCTTTCTTT. It translates to CASSYPTANTEAFF.

The V call is TRBV3-1 (or the pseudogene TRBV3-2), the J call TRBJ2-7; TRBD2 agrees at 8 bases. Germline loops: CDR1 LGHDT, CDR2 YNNKEL (reference sequence). The CDR3 loop spans 15 amino acids. V shed 0 bases, J shed 6 bases, and the junction held 7 bases outside the gene matches. The CDR3: CASSQDFLAGSEQYF. CDR3 nucleotide sequence: TGTGCCAGCAGCCAAGATTTCCTAGCGGGCTCCGAGCAGTACTTC.

As DNA, the CDR3 is TGTGCCAGCAGCCCCCAGAACTACGAGCAGTACTTC. Its protein is CASSPQNYEQYF. The chain uses TRBV7-9 and TRBJ2-7; D unclear. Germline assignment: CDR1 SEHNR and CDR2 FQNEAQ (reference sequence). This CDR3 contains 12 residues. Trimming pared 5 bases from V and 3 bases from J, leaving 8 bases between. Supplemented by reference TRBV7-9 and TRBJ2-7, the full variable domain reads DTGVSQNPRHKITKRGQNVTFRCDPISEHNRLYWYRQTLGQGPEFLTYFQNEAQLEKSRLLSDRFSAERPKGSFSTLEIQRTEQGDSAMYLCASSPQNYEQYFGPGTRLTVT.

J is TRBJ1-2 and V is TRBV19; 8 bases are shared with TRBD1. This CDR3 region has 15 residues. Germline-derived CDR1 and CDR2 are LNHDA and SQIVND (reference sequence). Trimming took 0 bases from V and 4 from J; bases not matched to a gene: 4. CDR3 in DNA: TGTGCCAGTAGTATAGATCCCAGGGGGCCCTATGGCTACACCTTC. Its protein is CASSIDPRGPYGYTF. The full variable domain, completed using reference TRBV19 and TRBJ1-2, is DGGITQSPKYLFRKEGQNVTLSCEQNLNHDAMYWYRQDPGQGLRLIYYSQIVNDFQKGDIAEGYSVSREKKESFPLTVTSAQKNPTAFYLCASSIDPRGPYGYTFGSGTRLTVV.

This clone occurred a few times. The CDR3 spells CASGLAGSYNEQFF. CDR3 DNA: TGTGCCAGCGGCCTAGCGGGCTCCTACAATGAGCAGTTCTTC. The chain is built from TRBV7-3 and TRBJ2-1, with TRBD2 matching over 8 bases. Per the germline V gene, CDR1 is SGHTA and CDR2 is FQGTGA. This CDR3 comprises 14 residues. Germline trimming cut 8 bases from V and 0 bases from J; bases unmatched to any gene: 3.

The genes are TRBV7-3 and TRBJ2-5; 7 nucleotides agree with TRBD1. CDR1 SGHTA and CDR2 FQGTGA come from the germline V gene. After removal of 5 bases from V and 2 bases from J, the junction contained 8 bases not matched to a gene. The CDR3 sequence is 15 residues long. The CDR3 nucleotides read TGTGCCAGCAGCCAGGCCGCAGGGGGACAAGAGACCCAGTACTTC. Protein product: CASSQAAGGQETQYF.

The chain uses TRBV5-1 and TRBJ2-1; a possible D gene is TRBD2 (5 bases). Deletions cut 0 bases from V and 0 bases from J, with 10 bases between. Germline-derived CDR1 and CDR2 are SGHRS and YFSETQ. The CDR3 has 16 residues. DNA of the CDR3: TGCGCCAGCAGCTTGGGGCCCGGAGGCTCCTACAATGAGCAGTTCTTC. As protein: CASSLGPGGSYNEQFF.

The chain carries TRBV6-4 and TRBJ2-4; maybe TRBD1 (5 bases). Germline V CDR1 and CDR2: MRHNA, SNTAGT. The CDR3 covers 16 residues. The V end was cut by 2 bases, the J end by 3 bases, with 14 bases between. CDR3 sequence: CASSDPTESDKNIQYF. The CDR3 nucleotides are TGTGCCAGCAGTGACCCGACAGAGTCAGACAAAAACATTCAGTACTTC.

This clone was observed a few times. This chain connects TRBV6-5 to TRBJ2-1; 12 nucleotides match TRBD1. CDR3 length: 16 residues. CDR1 is MNHEY, CDR2 SVGAGI, per germline. With 2 bases clipped from V and 5 bases from J, the junction kept 4 bases outside the gene matches. CDR3: CASSYGTGGLNNEQFF. The CDR3 DNA follows: TGTGCCAGCAGTTACGGGACAGGGGGCCTAAACAATGAGCAGTTCTTC.

The genes are TRBV2 and TRBJ2-7; 8 bases map to TRBD1. CDR1 SNHLY and CDR2 FYNNEI come from the germline V gene. V was pared by 7 bases and J by 3 bases, with 5 bases of the junction left unmatched. The CDR3 loop spans 13 amino acids. CDR3 bases: TGTGCCAGCAACGCCGGGACAGGCTACGAGCAGTACTTC. Its protein product is CASNAGTGYEQYF.

This clone was seen at least ten times. V and J are TRBV5-1 and TRBJ1-6; 8 bases align to TRBD1. This CDR3 has 14 residues. V trimming: 2 bases; J trimming: 9 bases; junction bases outside the gene matches: 4. Germline values: CDR1 SGHRS, CDR2 YFSETQ. CDR3 sequence reads: CASSFDRGGSPLHF. CDR3 DNA sequence: TGCGCCAGCAGCTTCGACAGGGGAGGTTCACCCCTCCACTTT.

In this sample, this clone turned up a few times. This chain uses TRBV19 with TRBJ2-1, with TRBD2 identical over 12 bases. The CDR3 covers 16 residues. CDR1 is LNHDA and CDR2 is SQIVND in the germline V gene (reference sequence). V dropped 5 bases and J dropped 3; count of bases not matched to a gene: 5. The CDR3 DNA is TGTGCCAGTAGTCCTGGGACTAGCGGGTTCTACAATGAGCAGTTCTTC. Translation gives CASSPGTSGFYNEQFF.

The V call is TRBV7-3, the J call TRBJ2-2; 8 positions agree with TRBD2. CDR1 and CDR2 (germline): SGHTA, FQGTGA. Germline trimming cut 5 bases from V and 9 bases from J; bases unmatched to any gene: 8. The CDR3 runs 14 residues. DNA of the CDR3: TGTGCCAGCAGCCCCGGGACTAGTGACAGGGAGCTGTTTTTT. It translates to CASSPGTSDRELFF.

The chain carries TRBV30 and TRBJ2-7, with 10 bases fitting TRBD2. V shed 4 bases, J shed 3 bases, and the junction held 6 bases outside the gene matches. CDR3 length: 14 amino acids. Germline V gene lookup returns CDR1 GTSNPN and CDR2 SVGIG (reference sequence). The DNA for the CDR3 is TGTGCCTGGACTAGCGGGAGTTATAACTACGAGCAGTACTTC. Translation gives CAWTSGSYNYEQYF.

The chain couples TRBV3-1 (or the pseudogene TRBV3-2) to TRBJ2-3, with D tentatively TRBD2 (6 bases). Germline V gene data show CDR1 as LGHDT and CDR2 as YNNKEL (reference sequence). The V gene lost 1 base and the J gene lost 0 bases, with 8 bases spanning the gap. The CDR3 is 15 residues long. The CDR3 reads CASSQVLASTDTQYF. The CDR3, as DNA: TGTGCCAGCAGCCAAGTTCTAGCGAGCACAGATACGCAGTATTTT.

The chain uses TRBV10-1 and TRBJ2-1; 8 bases agree with TRBD2. The J segment lost 5 bases and the V segment lost 1 base, leaving 4 bases of the junction unmatched. The length of the CDR3 is 15 residues. In germline, CDR1 is WNHNN, CDR2 SYGVQD (reference sequence). CDR3 sequence: CASSELLAEDNEQFF. CDR3 DNA: TGCGCCAGCAGTGAGTTACTAGCGGAGGACAATGAGCAGTTCTTC.

The chain couples TRBV6-5 to TRBJ2-7; maybe TRBD1 (5 bases). This CDR3 contains 14 residues. Germline V gives CDR1 MNHEY, CDR2 SVGAGI. The V end was cut by 2 bases, the J end by 3 bases, with 11 bases between. CDR3 in DNA: TGTGCCAGCAGTTACGCGCAGGGCGGCTACGAGCAGTACTTC. Translation: CASSYAQGGYEQYF.

The V gene is TRBV4-1, the J gene TRBJ2-7, with TRBD2 matching 7 bases. The CDR3 is 15 residues long. Germline assignment: CDR1 MGHRA and CDR2 YSYEKL. J lost 7 bases, V lost 5 bases, and 14 bases had no gene match. The CDR3 DNA sequence: TGCGCCAGCAGCTTGGACACCGGGACTATTGTGGAGCAGTACTTC. Encoded protein: CASSLDTGTIVEQYF.

This rearrangement joins TRBV19 to TRBJ2-2; 9 bases fit TRBD2. The germline V gene has CDR1 LNHDA and CDR2 SQIVND (reference sequence). The junction had 7 bases not matched to a gene; V was cut back by 7 bases and J by 7 bases. The CDR3 covers 14 residues. The CDR3 DNA sequence: TGTGCCAGTATCCAGAGCGGGAGGAACGGGGAGCTGTTTTTT. Translated, it gives CASIQSGRNGELFF.

This chain connects TRBV28 to TRBJ1-2, with a possible D match to TRBD1 (6 bases). V was shortened by 7 bases and J by 4 bases, with 13 bases between the two germline ends. The length of the CDR3 is 13 residues. From germline, CDR1 is MDHEN and CDR2 SYDVKM. The CDR3 protein is CASTRQVSYGYTF. In DNA, the CDR3 is TGTGCCAGCACCCGACAGGTTAGCTATGGCTACACCTTC.

The rearrangement joins TRBV7-9 to TRBJ1-2, with D maybe TRBD1 (5 bases). The CDR3 covers 14 residues. Trimming removed 1 base from V and 5 bases from J, with 11 bases in between. CDR1 is SEHNR, CDR2 FQNEAQ, per germline (reference sequence). This CDR3 is CASSLGGQGYGYTF. The CDR3 bases are TGTGCCAGCAGCTTAGGTGGGCAGGGATATGGCTACACCTTC.

The gene calls are TRBV7-2 and TRBJ2-7; TRBD2 is a possible D gene (5 bases). The germline V gene encodes CDR1 SGHTA and CDR2 FQGNSA. V shed 5 bases and J shed 6 bases, with 17 bases lying between them. The CDR3 totals 14 residues. Here the CDR3 reads CASSLRTDLGEQYF. The CDR3, as DNA: TGTGCCAGCAGCCTACGGACTGACCTGGGCGAGCAGTACTTC.

This chain joins TRBV27 and TRBJ2-7, with a weak D call TRBD2 (6 bases). The CDR3 consists of 15 residues. Per the germline V gene, CDR1 is MNHEY and CDR2 is SMNVEV (reference sequence). V lost 2 bases to trimming and J lost 4 bases, with 15 bases between them. As DNA, the CDR3 is TGTGCCAGCAGTTTAAAAGCGGGTCGGAATTACGAGCAGTACTTC. Encoded protein: CASSLKAGRNYEQYF.

The V and J genes are TRBV3-1 (or the pseudogene TRBV3-2) and TRBJ2-1; 8 positions match TRBD1. This CDR3 has 14 residues. Germline lookup yields CDR1 LGHDT and CDR2 YNNKEL (reference sequence). Trimming removed 4 bases from V and 9 bases from J; junction bases left unmatched: 8. The CDR3 DNA follows: TGTGCCAGCAGCCCAGGACAGGGCCCGGGTGAGCAGTTCTTC. Protein product: CASSPGQGPGEQFF.

The chain is built from TRBV9 and TRBJ1-4; D is unresolved. The CDR3 loop spans 13 amino acids. CDR1 is SGDLS, CDR2 YYNGEE, per germline. The ends were cut back, 0 bases at V and 8 bases at J, with 8 bases in the middle. The CDR3 DNA sequence: TGTGCCAGCAGCGTAGGGCCCGGGGAAAAACTGTTTTTT. Translated, it gives CASSVGPGEKLFF.

V gene TRBV5-1 combines with J gene TRBJ2-5, with a tentative D call TRBD2 (5 bases). This CDR3 is 13 amino acids long. The V end was cut by 6 bases, the J end by 2 bases, with 11 bases between. The germline V gene has CDR1 SGHRS and CDR2 YFSETQ. The CDR3 nucleotides read TGCGCCAGCACTACAGCGGTACAAGAGACCCAGTACTTC. It codes for CASTTAVQETQYF.

The chain combines TRBV6-4 with TRBJ2-3; D is possibly TRBD2 (6 bases). The V end was cut by 6 bases, the J end by 6 bases, with 19 bases between. CDR1 is MRHNA and CDR2 is SNTAGT in the germline V gene. The CDR3 sequence is 15 residues long. The CDR3 loop reads CASSRQYPGGDTQYF. For the CDR3, the DNA is TGTGCCAGCAGCCGACAGTATCCCGGAGGGGATACGCAGTATTTT.

The rearrangement links TRBV3-1 (or the pseudogene TRBV3-2) to TRBJ1-3; D is unresolved. Germline lookup yields CDR1 LGHDT and CDR2 YNNKEL (reference sequence). The CDR3 runs to 16 residues. Trimming removed 0 bases at V and 1 base at J, with 10 bases between. The CDR3 DNA reads as TGTGCCAGCAGCCAAGAGTGGGAGGGATCTGGAAACACCATATATTTT. This translates into CASSQEWEGSGNTIYF.

The chain joins TRBV2 to TRBJ2-6; unclear D gene. Trimming left V 4 bases short and J 3 bases short, with 7 bases between. The CDR3 is 14 residues long. From germline, CDR1 is SNHLY and CDR2 FYNNEI. The CDR3 DNA follows: TGTGCCAGCAGTGGAGGTGGTGGGGCCAACGTCCTGACTTTC. Its translation: CASSGGGGANVLTF. The full variable domain, its missing parts supplied by reference TRBV2 and TRBJ2-6, is EPEVTQTPSHQVTQMGQEVILRCVPISNHLYFYWYRQILGQKVEFLVSFYNNEISEKSEIFDDQFSVERPDGSNFTLKIRSTKLEDSAMYFCASSGGGGANVLTFGAGSRLTVL.

The chain is built from TRBV28 and TRBJ1-6; 9 bases align to TRBD1. The CDR3 length is 15 residues. The germline CDR1 and CDR2 sequences are MDHEN and SYDVKM. Germline trimming cut 6 bases from V and 7 bases from J; bases unmatched to any gene: 7. The DNA for the CDR3 is TGTGCCAGCAGACGAACAGGGGGCGGGAATTCACCCCTCCACTTT. Protein: CASRRTGGGNSPLHF.